The rows below give T cell receptor beta chains drawn from one sample of a study of quantifying T cell responses using KT2 cells. TCRdb processed the UMI-ligation and nested PCR reads anew with MiXCR; each CDR3 protein has one entry. The sample records approximately 60,000 distinct CDR3 sequences, 9% to 15% being singletons. The sample taken for sequencing was PBMCs spiked with cells of the T cell clone KT2. The receptors were gathered from a human donor. Each CDR3 is given with its conserved first and last residue. The D gene is left open where the match is weak. The size field is filled for only some rows; it gives once, few, many or a size class.

v_gene,j_gene,abundance,d_gene,CDR3nt,CDR3aa
TRBV7-2,TRBJ2-1,-,-,TGTGCCAGCAGCTTAGTCGAGACGCACTACAATGAGCAGTTCTTC,CASSLVETHYNEQFF
TRBV18,TRBJ2-7,many,TRBD2,TGTGCCAGCTCACCACCAGCGGGAGGGCCGGGCGAGCAGTACTTC,CASSPPAGGPGEQYF
TRBV7-6,TRBJ2-3,many,-,TGTGCCAGCAGCTTAGTAGGGGGTGGAGATACGCAGTATTTT,CASSLVGGGDTQYF
TRBV20-1,TRBJ1-6,-,TRBD1,TGCAGTGCCCGAAGACAGGGCGGAAATTCACCCCTCCACTTT,CSARRQGGNSPLHF
TRBV7-8,TRBJ1-5,few,-,TGTGCCAGCAGCTTAAATCCGGCTGGCAATCAGCCCCAGCATTTT,CASSLNPAGNQPQHF
TRBV28,TRBJ1-5,-,-,TGTGCCAGCAGTTTCCCGGGGGGTCAGCCCCAGCATTTT,CASSFPGGQPQHF
TRBV20-1,TRBJ1-5,-,-,TGCAGTGCTAGTAGTGGGGGCCGGCAGCCCCAGCATTTT,CSASSGGRQPQHF
TRBV3-1,TRBJ1-5,many,-,TGTGCCAGCAGCCAAGAAGGGGACCTTAAGAATTTTAATAGCAATCAGCCCCAGCATTTT,CASSQEGDLKNFNSNQPQHF
TRBV7-2,TRBJ2-2,-,TRBD1,TGTGCCAGCAGTTGGACAGGGGTGTCCGGGGAGCTGTTTTTT,CASSWTGVSGELFF
TRBV20-1,TRBJ1-1,few,-,TGCAGTGCTAGACTAGTTGGGAACACTGAAGCTTTCTTT,CSARLVGNTEAFF
TRBV12-3/TRBV12-4,TRBJ2-3,many,-,TGTGCCAGCAGTTTAGCGGTCGGCGGGGATACGCAGTATTTT,CASSLAVGGDTQYF
TRBV11-2,TRBJ2-2,few,-,TGTGCCAGCAGCTCCCGCGGGTCCGGGGAGCTGTTTTTT,CASSSRGSGELFF
TRBV4-1,TRBJ2-3,many,TRBD1,TGCGCCAGCAGCCAAGATAAGGGACAGGGATCCACAGATACGCAGTATTTT,CASSQDKGQGSTDTQYF
TRBV6-5,TRBJ2-3,few,TRBD2,TGTGCCAGCAGGCGGGGGGGCACAGATACGCAGTATTTT,CASRRGGTDTQYF
TRBV11-2,TRBJ2-3,many,TRBD2,TGTGCCAGCAGCTTAGGAGCTAGCGGGGGGGCACGCACAGATACGCAGTATTTT,CASSLGASGGARTDTQYF
TRBV7-9,TRBJ2-3,-,TRBD2,TGTGCCAGCAGCTTAGCTATCCACGGGGGGACGCAGTATTTT,CASSLAIHGGTQYF
TRBV6-6,TRBJ1-5,few,-,TGTGCCAGCGGACAGCCTAATCAGCCCCAGCATTTT,CASGQPNQPQHF
TRBV4-2,TRBJ2-1,few,TRBD1,TGTGCCAGCAGCCAAGATGCTACAGGGGGCATTAATGAGCAGTTCTTC,CASSQDATGGINEQFF
TRBV6-5,TRBJ2-7,-,TRBD1,TGTGCCAGCAGTTACTCTACAGGGGGCGTCCACAGCGAGCAGTACTTC,CASSYSTGGVHSEQYF
TRBV20-1,TRBJ1-1,few,-,TGCAGTGCTACCCGACAGAACACTGAAGCTTTCTTT,CSATRQNTEAFF
TRBV29-1,TRBJ2-6,-,-,TGCAGCGTTGAAGGGTCGGGAGCTGGGGCCAACGTCCTGACTTTC,CSVEGSGAGANVLTF
TRBV30,TRBJ2-7,few,-,TGTGCCTTGACCCGGCGAGGGGCTTCATACGAGCAGTACTTC,CALTRRGASYEQYF
TRBV20-1,TRBJ2-3,few,-,TGCAGAGGGGAGGAGTTGGGCACAGATACGCAGTATTTT,CRGEELGTDTQYF
TRBV7-2,TRBJ1-1,-,-,TGTGCCAGCAGCTTATCATCGGGGTTCACTGAAGCTTTCTTT,CASSLSSGFTEAFF
TRBV6-1,TRBJ2-2,-,-,TGTGCCAGCAGTGCCGGCCGTAGCCCCGGGGAGCTGTTTTTT,CASSAGRSPGELFF
TRBV6-5,TRBJ1-2,-,-,TGTGCCAGCAGTTACTCGACAGGCTCGGGTCCGGATGGCTACACCTTC,CASSYSTGSGPDGYTF
TRBV7-8,TRBJ2-3,many,-,TGTGCCAGCAGCAAAGAACGTGGGACAGATACGCAGTATTTT,CASSKERGTDTQYF
TRBV28,TRBJ1-2,few,TRBD1,TGTGCCAGCAGTTTACTGGGTTCCCCCGGGACAGAACACTATGGCTACACCTTC,CASSLLGSPGTEHYGYTF
TRBV5-1,TRBJ2-2,many,-,TGCGCCAGCAGCTTAACAGGCGCGAACACCGGGGAGCTGTTTTTT,CASSLTGANTGELFF
TRBV12-3/TRBV12-4,TRBJ1-1,few,-,TGTGCCAGCGAATCGTTTACAGGGCACACTGAAGCTTTCTTT,CASESFTGHTEAFF
TRBV5-4,TRBJ2-7,-,-,TGTGCCAGCAGCATGAACGGGTACTCCTACGAGCAGTACTTC,CASSMNGYSYEQYF
TRBV6-1,TRBJ2-3,-,TRBD2,TGTGCCAGCAGTGCAGTAGGACTAGCGGGTTCAGATACGCAGTATTTT,CASSAVGLAGSDTQYF
TRBV4-1,TRBJ2-3,once,-,TGCGCCAGCAGCCCTACCAGTGGGCGCACAGATACGCAGTATTTT,CASSPTSGRTDTQYF
TRBV5-1,TRBJ2-7,-,TRBD2,TGCGCCAGCAGCTTGGCGGGAGGGCTGCACGAGCAGTACTTC,CASSLAGGLHEQYF
TRBV7-9,TRBJ1-2,-,-,TGTGCCAGCAGCCCCGAGGGAGCATCCTATGGCTACACCTTC,CASSPEGASYGYTF
TRBV6-4,TRBJ1-5,medium-sized,-,TGTGCCAGCAGTGACTCGGCCAATCAGCCCCAGCATTTT,CASSDSANQPQHF
TRBV5-1,TRBJ1-2,few,-,TGCGCCAGCAGCTTGGACTTCGATGGCTACACCTTC,CASSLDFDGYTF